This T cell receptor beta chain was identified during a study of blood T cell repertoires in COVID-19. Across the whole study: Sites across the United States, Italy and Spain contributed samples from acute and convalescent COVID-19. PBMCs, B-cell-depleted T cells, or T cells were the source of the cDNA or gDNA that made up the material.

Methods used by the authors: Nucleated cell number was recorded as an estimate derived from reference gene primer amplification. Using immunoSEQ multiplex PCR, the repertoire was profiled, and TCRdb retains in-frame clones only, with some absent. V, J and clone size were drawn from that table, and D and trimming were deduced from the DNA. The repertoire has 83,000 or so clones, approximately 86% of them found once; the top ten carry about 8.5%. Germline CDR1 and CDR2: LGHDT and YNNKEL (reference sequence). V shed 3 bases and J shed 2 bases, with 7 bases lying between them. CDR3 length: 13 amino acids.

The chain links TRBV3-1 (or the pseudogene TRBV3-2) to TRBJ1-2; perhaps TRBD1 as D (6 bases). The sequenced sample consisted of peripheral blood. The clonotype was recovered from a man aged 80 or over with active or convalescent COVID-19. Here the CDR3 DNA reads TGTGCCAGCAGCCATCAGGGGAACTATGGCTACACCTTC. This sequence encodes CASSHQGNYGYTF.